This entry is about one TCR beta chain. What it binds is unknown. The record originates from a study of CD8+ T cells in alopecia areata. Study background: Tofacitinib treatment spanned 6 to 18 months, with 6 months off drug afterward. Study-wide results and caveats: Affected scalp, especially in alopecia totalis/universalis, had a higher clonality than normal scalp did.

Once RNA had been extracted, it was reverse transcribed into cDNA to act as the sequencing template. Only in-frame clones appear in the TCRdb table, and some are missing; sequencing was by immunoSEQ multiplex PCR. The table includes 100,000 to 150,000 clones, less than 45% detected once. Lesional scalp tissue (obtained by punch biopsy) and peripheral blood were collected from alopecia areata patients. Sorted out of PBMCs were CD4+ T cells and CD8+ T cells. The clonotype comes from a human donor with alopecia areata. Sequencing was performed on CD4+ T cells sorted from blood.

CDR3 nucleotide sequence: TGCGCCAGCAGCTTGGGACTAGCGGACCTCCAAGAGACCCAGTACTTC. It codes for CASSLGLADLQETQYF. J is TRBJ2-5 and V is TRBV5-1; TRBD2 matches 9 bases. Germline loops: CDR1 SGHRS, CDR2 YFSETQ. The ends lost 0 bases at V and 1 base at J; junction bases unmatched: 4. The CDR3 extends over 16 amino acids.